This TCR beta chain was found in a study of graft-versus-host responses after intestinal transplantation. Germline V lookup: CDR1 MDHEN, CDR2 SYDVKM. V was pared by 8 bases and J by 4 bases, with 14 bases between. This CDR3 is built from 13 residues. This table comes from immunoSEQ multiplex PCR, and its TCRdb copy is limited to in-frame clones, with some not included. The table has about 98,000 clones, roughly 82% seen once; the top ten hold roughly 1.4%. This clone was found a few times. The source is a human patient who received an intestinal transplant, so some T cells may come from the graft donor. The chain joins TRBV28 to TRBJ1-1, with D possibly being TRBD1 (6 bases). The sequencing here drew on PBMCs, taken 255 days after intestinal transplant. CDR3 sequence (DNA): TGTGCCAGCTACCGGGGGACATCCACTGAAGCTTTCTTT. The encoded protein is CASYRGTSTEAFF.